This paragraph reports one TCR beta chain. This specimen comes from a study of PD-L1 blockade in urothelial cancer. Assay used: immunoSEQ multiplex PCR; TCRdb lists only in-frame clones, some missing. This table has roughly 87,000 clones, 87% appearing once. The TCR comes from a woman in her sixties or seventies with urothelial cancer. Sequenced material: PBMCs, taken around atezolizumab (anti-PD-L1) treatment.

The CDR3 sequence: CASSVGRGSGSGGLNEQFF. The CDR3 DNA sequence: TGTGCCAGCAGCGTAGGGCGCGGGAGTGGGAGCGGGGGGTTGAATGAGCAGTTCTTC. This rearrangement joins TRBV9 to TRBJ2-1; 9 bases are shared with TRBD2. From germline, CDR1 is SGDLS and CDR2 YYNGEE. V was clipped by 0 bases and J by 7 bases; unmatched bases: 17. The CDR3 spans 19 residues. The whole variable domain, remainder taken from reference TRBV9 and TRBJ2-1, is DSGVTQTPKHLITATGQRVTLRCSPRSGDLSVYWYQQSLDQGLQFLIQYYNGEERAKGNILERFSAQQFPDLHSELNLSSLELGDSALYFCASSVGRGSGSGGLNEQFFGPGTRLTVL.